This entry concerns a single T cell receptor (beta chain). The sample is drawn from a study of blood T cell repertoires in COVID-19. Study information: Acute-phase and convalescent COVID-19 samples originated in the United States, Italy and Spain.

As handled by the study authors: Amplifying reference gene primers gave estimates of nucleated cell counts. The protocol was immunoSEQ multiplex PCR, while the TCRdb copy is restricted to in-frame clones and leaves out a portion. That table supplies the V and J calls and clone size; D and trimming were determined from the DNA. The sample shows 95,000 to 110,000 clones, roughly 87% of them seen only once. Input material: peripheral blood. The TCR was taken from a man over 45 in a cohort sampled during active COVID-19.

CDR3 region: CASSKSGGRDTQYF. CDR3 sequence (DNA): TGTGCCAGCAGCAAGAGCGGGGGTCGGGATACGCAGTATTTT. This sequence joins TRBV5-6 and TRBJ2-3, with TRBD2 matching over 8 bases. CDR1 and CDR2 (germline): SGHDT, YYEEEE. Trimming removed 4 bases from V and 6 bases from J; junction bases left unmatched: 7. This CDR3 has 14 amino acids.